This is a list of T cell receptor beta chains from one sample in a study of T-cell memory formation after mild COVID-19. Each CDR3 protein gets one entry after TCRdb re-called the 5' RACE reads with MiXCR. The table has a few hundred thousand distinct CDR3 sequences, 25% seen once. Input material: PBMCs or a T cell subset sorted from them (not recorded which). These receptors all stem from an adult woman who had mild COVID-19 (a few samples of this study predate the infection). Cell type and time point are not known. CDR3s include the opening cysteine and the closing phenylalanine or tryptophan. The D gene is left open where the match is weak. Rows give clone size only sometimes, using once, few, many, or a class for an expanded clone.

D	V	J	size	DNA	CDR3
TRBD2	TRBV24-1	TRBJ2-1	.	TGTGCCACCAGTGATTGGACTAGCTCCTACAATGAGCAGTTCTTC	CATSDWTSSYNEQFF
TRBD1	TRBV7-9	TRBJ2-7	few	TGTGCCAGCAGCTTAGTGGCAGGGGGCCACGAGCAGTACTTC	CASSLVAGGHEQYF
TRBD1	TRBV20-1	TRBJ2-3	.	TGCAGTGCTAGACAGGGGGCAGATACGCAGTATTTT	CSARQGADTQYF
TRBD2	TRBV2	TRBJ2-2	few	TGTGCCATCAAACTGGGACTAGCGGGGGGGCCGAGCACCGGGGAGCTGTTTTTT	CAIKLGLAGGPSTGELFF
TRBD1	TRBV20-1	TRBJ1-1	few	TGCAGTGCTAAGGCCTCGACAGGGGCCCACACTGAAGCTTTCTTT	CSAKASTGAHTEAFF
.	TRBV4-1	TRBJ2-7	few	TGCGCCAGCAGCCCCAAGGGCGGCTCCTACGAGCAGTACTTC	CASSPKGGSYEQYF
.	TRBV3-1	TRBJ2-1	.	TGTGCCAGCAGCCAACCAGGCTCCTACAATGAGCAGTTCTTC	CASSQPGSYNEQFF
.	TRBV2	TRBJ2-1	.	TGTGCCAGCAGTGGCCCTCCGGTAAATGAGCAGTTCTTC	CASSGPPVNEQFF
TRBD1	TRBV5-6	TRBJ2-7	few	TGTGCCAGCAGCTCCTGGGACAGAGGGTTCTCCTACGAGCAGTACTTC	CASSSWDRGFSYEQYF
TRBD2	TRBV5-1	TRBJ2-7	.	TGCGCCAGCAGCTTCGGGACTAAATCCTACGAGCAGTACTTC	CASSFGTKSYEQYF
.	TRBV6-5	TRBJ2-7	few	TGTGCCAGCAGTTACCTAGGACAGAGCGAGCAGTACTTC	CASSYLGQSEQYF
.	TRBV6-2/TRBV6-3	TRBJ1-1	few	TGTGCCAGCAGAAATAACAGGAGAGACACTGAAGCTTTCTTT	CASRNNRRDTEAFF
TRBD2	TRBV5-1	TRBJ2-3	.	TGCGCCAGCAGCTTGGTAACTAGCGGGGGGGCAGATACGCAGTATTTT	CASSLVTSGGADTQYF
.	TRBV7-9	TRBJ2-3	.	TGTGCCAGCAGCTTCGAGCCCTCCGGGACTGTCGGGGGCACAGATACGCAGTATTTT	CASSFEPSGTVGGTDTQYF
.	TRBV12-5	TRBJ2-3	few	TGTGCTAGTGGTTTGTCAGATACGCAGTATTTT	CASGLSDTQYF
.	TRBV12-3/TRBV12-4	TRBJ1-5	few	TGTGCCAGCAGTTTCGGGATCAATCAGCCCCAGCATTTT	CASSFGINQPQHF
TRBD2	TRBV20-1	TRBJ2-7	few	TGCAGTGCCAGTAGCGGGGGCCTCTCCTACGAGCAGTACTTC	CSASSGGLSYEQYF
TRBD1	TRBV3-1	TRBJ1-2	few	TGTGCCAGCAGCGTCAGGGACAGAGCCCTTCCAAACTATGGCTACACCTTC	CASSVRDRALPNYGYTF
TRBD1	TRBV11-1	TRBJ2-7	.	TGTGCCAGCAGCTTGAAGACAGGGCCCATCTACGAGCAGTACTTC	CASSLKTGPIYEQYF
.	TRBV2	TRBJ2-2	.	TGTGCCAGCAAGGGCAACGGGGAGCTGTTTTTT	CASKGNGELFF
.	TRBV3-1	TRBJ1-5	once	TGTGCCAGCAGCCAATCGACAGGCGGGCAGCCCCAGCATTTT	CASSQSTGGQPQHF
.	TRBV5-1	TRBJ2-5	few	TGCGCCAGCAGCTTGGGTACTGTGGGTGAGACCCAGTACTTC	CASSLGTVGETQYF
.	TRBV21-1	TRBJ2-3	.	TGTGCCAGCAGCAAAGCATCCGGAAGCACAGATACGCAGTATTTT	CASSKASGSTDTQYF
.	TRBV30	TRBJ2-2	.	TGTGCCTGGAGTTCAGGGCTGAACACCGGGGAGCTGTTTTTT	CAWSSGLNTGELFF
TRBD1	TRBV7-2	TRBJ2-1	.	TGTGCCAGCAGCTCGACAGGGGGCCAGTACAATGAGCAGTTCTTC	CASSSTGGQYNEQFF
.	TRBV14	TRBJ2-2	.	TGTGCCAGCAGCCAACTTGGGACCGGACACACCGGGGAGCTGTTTTTT	CASSQLGTGHTGELFF
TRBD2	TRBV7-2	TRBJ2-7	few	TGTGCCAGCAGCTTAGTCCGGGCGGGAGGGCCGTACGAGCAGTACTTC	CASSLVRAGGPYEQYF
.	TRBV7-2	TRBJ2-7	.	TGTGCCAGCAGCTTACGTTGGCAGGCCAACGAGCAGTACTTC	CASSLRWQANEQYF
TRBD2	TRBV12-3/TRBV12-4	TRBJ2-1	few	TGTGCCAGCAGCCCCGGGACTAGTCGGGTCATGGAGCAGTTCTTC	CASSPGTSRVMEQFF
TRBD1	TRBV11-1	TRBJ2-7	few	TGTGCCAGCAGCTTATGGACAGGGTTCAACGAGCAGTACTTC	CASSLWTGFNEQYF
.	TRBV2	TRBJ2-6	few	TGTGCCAGCACCTCGGGTCGTGGGGCCAACGTCCTGACTTTC	CASTSGRGANVLTF
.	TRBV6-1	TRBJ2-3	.	TGTGCCAGCAAAGGGTGGGCAGATACGCAGTATTTT	CASKGWADTQYF
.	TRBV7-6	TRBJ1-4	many	TGTGCCAGCAGCTTCTTGGGGGCTCCTAATGAAAAACTGTTTTTT	CASSFLGAPNEKLFF
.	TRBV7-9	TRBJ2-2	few	TGTGCCAGCAGGTTAACAGGGACCGGGGAGCTGTTTTTT	CASRLTGTGELFF
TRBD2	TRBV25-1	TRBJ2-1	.	TGTGCCAGCAGTAGGGGACTAGTAGGACACAATGAGCAGTTCTTC	CASSRGLVGHNEQFF
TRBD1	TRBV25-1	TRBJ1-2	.	TGTGCCAGCAGTGAATCCCTGGGTGACAGGGCTTATGGCTACACCTTC	CASSESLGDRAYGYTF
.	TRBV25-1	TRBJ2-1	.	TGTGCCAGCAGTATGAGCTCCTACAATGAGCAGTTCTTC	CASSMSSYNEQFF
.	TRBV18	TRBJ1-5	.	TGTGCCAGCTCACCACAGGGTACGATGCAGCCCCAGCATTTT	CASSPQGTMQPQHF
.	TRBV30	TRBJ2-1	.	TGTGCCTGGAGTGTACGGCCCTACAATGAGCAGTTCTTC	CAWSVRPYNEQFF
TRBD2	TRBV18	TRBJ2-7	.	TGTGCCAGCTCACGGTCCCACTTGGAGCGGGAGGGCTACGAGCAGTACTTC	CASSRSHLEREGYEQYF
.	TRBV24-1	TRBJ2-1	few	TGTGCCACCAGTGACACTGCCCTGGGGAATGAGCAGTTCTTC	CATSDTALGNEQFF
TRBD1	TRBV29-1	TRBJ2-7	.	TGCAGCGTTGAAGATCATTCCGGACAGGGGGCGTCCTACGAGCAGTACTTC	CSVEDHSGQGASYEQYF
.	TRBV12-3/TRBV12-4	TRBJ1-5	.	TGTGCCAGCAGCCCCGCCGTATTTGGGGACAATCAGCCCCAGCATTTT	CASSPAVFGDNQPQHF
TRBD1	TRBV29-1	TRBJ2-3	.	TGCAGCGTACGACAGGGGAGCACAGATACGCAGTATTTT	CSVRQGSTDTQYF
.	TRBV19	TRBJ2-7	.	TGTGCCAGTAGTCCCGACTTTTTTGGGCCCTACGAGCAGTACTTC	CASSPDFFGPYEQYF
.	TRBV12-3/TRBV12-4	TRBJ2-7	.	TGTGCCAGCAGGGCAGGGGACCAAAGCTCCTACGAGCAGTACTTC	CASRAGDQSSYEQYF
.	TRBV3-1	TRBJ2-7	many	TGTGCCAGCAGCCAAGAAATAGCGGCCGCCTACGAGCAGTACTTC	CASSQEIAAAYEQYF
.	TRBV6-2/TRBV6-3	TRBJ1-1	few	TGTGCCAGCAGTTCCCAGACTGGGAACACTGAAGCTTTCTTT	CASSSQTGNTEAFF
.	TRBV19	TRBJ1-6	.	TGTGCCAGTAGTATAGTACCACCCCTCCACTTT	CASSIVPPLHF
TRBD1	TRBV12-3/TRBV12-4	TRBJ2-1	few	TGTGCCAGCAGTTTAAGGGGGCGCCTCGACAATGAGCAGTTCTTC	CASSLRGRLDNEQFF
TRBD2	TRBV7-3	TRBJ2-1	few	TGTGCCAGCAGCCCAAGGACTAGCGGACTCACCTACAATGAGCAGTTCTTC	CASSPRTSGLTYNEQFF
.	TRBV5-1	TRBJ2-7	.	TGCGCCAGCAGCTTGGATTGGGGACGCTCCTACGAGCAGTACTTC	CASSLDWGRSYEQYF
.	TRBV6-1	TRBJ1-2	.	TGTGCCAGCATGTACAGGGTCCTTGATGGCTACACCTTC	CASMYRVLDGYTF
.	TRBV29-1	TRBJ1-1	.	TGCAGCGTTGAAGGGCAGCTGAACACTGAAGCTTTCTTT	CSVEGQLNTEAFF
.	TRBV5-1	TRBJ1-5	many	TGCGCCAGCAGCCCTACCTCTCTCCTTGATAGCAATCAGCCCCAGCATTTT	CASSPTSLLDSNQPQHF
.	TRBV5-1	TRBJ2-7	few	TGCGCCAGCAGTTCCGTCCAGCGGTCCTACGAGCAGTACTTC	CASSSVQRSYEQYF
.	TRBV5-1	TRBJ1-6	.	TGCGCCAGCAGGGGGGGTCAGGATAATTCACCCCTCCACTTT	CASRGGQDNSPLHF
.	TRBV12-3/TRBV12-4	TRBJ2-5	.	TGTGCCAGCACACGTAGAGGACCGCACGTCCGGGAGACCCAGTACTTC	CASTRRGPHVRETQYF
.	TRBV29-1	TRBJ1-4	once	TGCAGCGTTGAATTTCTTGAAAAACTGTTTTTT	CSVEFLEKLFF
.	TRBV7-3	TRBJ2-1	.	TGTGCCAGCAGCCCCCAACCCCAGACACAATACAATGAGCAGTTCTTC	CASSPQPQTQYNEQFF